The next 22 T cell receptor beta chains were all read from a single sample in a study of Graves' ophthalmopathy and Graves' hyperthyroidism. For repertoire sequencing, the TCR beta CDR3 regions were amplified from RNA transcripts. HTBI primers were employed in first-round RT-PCR, then a second-round multiplex PCR followed. TCRdb itself ran the multiplex PCR reads through MiXCR, one entry per CDR3 protein. The sample carries under 20,000 distinct CDR3 sequences, roughly 50% recorded once. The sequenced material came from peripheral blood. The source of these receptors is a woman aged 40-49 years with stable Graves' hyperthyroidism.

This clonotype came up many times. This rearrangement joins TRBV20-1 to TRBJ1-4; D gene ambiguous. Germline lookup yields CDR1 DFQATT and CDR2 SNEGSKA (reference sequence). The CDR3 totals 11 residues. Trimming pared 2 bases from V and 11 bases from J, leaving 9 bases between. The CDR3 here is CSARSGRKLFF. CDR3 sequence (DNA): TGCAGTGCTAGATCGGGGAGGAAACTGTTTTTT.

With respect to this clonotype: A junction boundary mismatches the germline segment, possibly from a read error. The CDR3 nucleotides read TGTGCCAGCAGTTACTCGCGGAGGGATAACCAAGAGACCCCGTACTTC. Encoded protein: CASSYSRRDNQETPYF. This rearrangement joins TRBV6-5 to TRBJ2-5, with D possibly matching TRBD2 (6 bases). The CDR3 contains 16 residues. Germline V gene data show CDR1 as MNHEY and CDR2 as SVGAGI.

DNA for the CDR3: TGTGCCAGCAGTGACCTAGCGGGAGGCTCCTACGAGCAGTACTTC. It encodes CASSDLAGGSYEQYF. J is TRBJ2-7 and V is TRBV6-1, with TRBD2 matching over 11 bases. CDR3 length: 15 amino acids. With 3 bases clipped from V and 0 bases from J, the junction kept 1 base outside the gene matches. CDR1 is MNHNS, CDR2 SASEGT, per germline.

This clonotype was counted only a few times. The gene calls are TRBV27 and TRBJ2-6; no firm D call. V gave up 0 bases and J gave up 3 bases, with 0 bases separating them. The germline CDR1 and CDR2 sequences are MNHEY and SMNVEV (reference sequence). The CDR3 runs 13 residues. CDR3 loop: CASSLSGANVLTF. CDR3 DNA sequence: TGTGCCAGCAGTTTATCTGGGGCCAACGTCCTGACTTTC.

The chain is built from TRBV24-1 and TRBJ2-1; 7 bases are a match to TRBD2. The CDR3 has 16 residues. Trimming cost V 7 bases and J 4 bases; bases outside gene matches: 12. Germline loops: CDR1 KGHDR, CDR2 SFDVKD. Written as DNA, the CDR3 is TGTGCCACCAGCCCCGCGGGAGTGGGGATGTACAATGAGCAGTTCTTC. It translates to CATSPAGVGMYNEQFF.

In its sample, this clonotype was seen many times. The chain recombines TRBV11-1 with TRBJ1-1, with D maybe TRBD1 (6 bases). V lost 3 bases and J lost 5, with 7 bases in between. Germline V lookup: CDR1 SGHAT, CDR2 FQDESV (reference sequence). The CDR3 extends over 12 amino acids. The CDR3 region is CASSFQGTEAFF. CDR3 sequence (DNA): TGTGCCAGCAGCTTTCAGGGGACTGAAGCTTTCTTT.

Ten or more counts support this clonotype. This chain joins TRBV20-1 and TRBJ2-7, with TRBD1 matching over 12 bases. The CDR3 is made up of 15 amino acids. Germline V CDR1 and CDR2: DFQATT, SNEGSKA (reference sequence). J lost 6 bases, V lost 6 bases, and 12 bases had no gene match. Written as DNA, the CDR3 is TGCAGTGCCGCCGGGACAGGGGGCTTCCTAGGCGAGCAGTACTTC. Encoded protein: CSAAGTGGFLGEQYF.

The CDR3 reads CASRSSGAGANVLTF. The DNA for the CDR3 is TGTGCCAGCAGATCCTCCGGGGCTGGGGCCAACGTCCTGACTTTC. The V gene is TRBV11-3, the J gene TRBJ2-6, with a possible D match to TRBD2 (5 bases). Germline CDR1 and CDR2: SGHNT and YENEEA. V lost 6 bases and J 2 bases, leaving 11 bases between the germline ends. The CDR3 spans 15 residues. Combining the CDR3 with reference TRBV11-3 and TRBJ2-6 gives the whole variable domain EAGVVQSPRYKIIEKKQPVAFWCNPISGHNTLYWYLQNLGQGPELLIRYENEEAVDDSQLPKDRFSAERLKGVDSTLKIQPAELGDSAVYLCASRSSGAGANVLTFGAGSRLTVL.

Sample share makes this clonotype medium-sized. J is TRBJ2-7 and V is TRBV7-9; D is uncertain. This CDR3 has 12 amino acids. Between the trimmed V and J ends, which lost 1 base and 3 bases, there was a span of 4 bases. Germline CDR1 reads SEHNR; CDR2 reads FQNEAQ (reference sequence). The CDR3: CASSLDDYEQYF. The CDR3 region has the DNA TGTGCCAGCAGCTTAGATGACTACGAGCAGTACTTC.

A few counts support this clonotype. The genes are TRBV27 and TRBJ2-7; no clear D. In germline, CDR1 is MNHEY, CDR2 SMNVEV (reference sequence). The CDR3 length is 14 residues. Trimming left V 1 base short and J 3 bases short, with 10 bases between. The CDR3 loop reads CASSLYSQGYEQYF. The CDR3 region has the DNA TGTGCCAGCAGTTTATATTCTCAAGGCTACGAGCAGTACTTC.

This clonotype was seen more than once but under ten times. V and J are TRBV6-5 and TRBJ1-3; D ambiguous. Germline V gives CDR1 MNHEY, CDR2 SVGAGI. The CDR3 has 16 amino acids. V lost 0 bases, J lost 1 base, and 10 bases lay in between. This CDR3 is CASSYSSSLSGNTIYF. Here the CDR3 DNA reads TGTGCCAGCAGTTACTCGTCGTCCTTATCTGGAAACACCATATATTTT.

In this sample, this clonotype turned up many times. The J gene is TRBJ2-1, the V gene TRBV2, with 10 bases identical to TRBD2. This CDR3 comprises 15 residues. Germline lookup yields CDR1 SNHLY and CDR2 FYNNEI. The V segment lost 3 bases and the J segment 7 bases; nucleotides outside the gene matches: 6. CDR3 coding DNA: TGTGCCAGCAGTGAGAGCGGGGGGGCCCAGAATGAGCAGTTCTTC. This translates into CASSESGGAQNEQFF. The variable domain in full, with the rest retrieved from reference TRBV2 and TRBJ2-1, is EPEVTQTPSHQVTQMGQEVILRCVPISNHLYFYWYRQILGQKVEFLVSFYNNEISEKSEIFDDQFSVERPDGSNFTLKIRSTKLEDSAMYFCASSESGGAQNEQFFGPGTRLTVL.

This clonotype has a single count. Here the CDR3 omits its conserved ending phenylalanine or tryptophan, so a read error is the likely source. The chain links TRBV6-6 to TRBJ1-1; 10 bases are shared with TRBD1. CDR3 length equals 15 residues. The J segment lost 3 bases and the V segment lost 4 bases, leaving 5 bases of the junction unmatched. CDR1 is MNHNY, CDR2 SVGAGI, per germline (reference sequence). Written as DNA, the CDR3 is TGTGCCAGCAGTTCGAGGACAGGGGGGCACACTGAAGCTTTCTGT. This encodes CASSSRTGGHTEAFC.

The chain uses TRBV20-1 and TRBJ2-1; 10 nucleotides line up with TRBD2. V gave up 2 bases and J gave up 1 base; unmatched junction bases: 8. Looked up from germline, CDR1 is DFQATT and CDR2 is SNEGSKA (reference sequence). This CDR3 spans 17 amino acids. The CDR3 DNA follows: TGCAGTGCTAGATTCCCCCAACTAGCGGGATCCTACAATGAGCAGTTCTTC. This gives the protein CSARFPQLAGSYNEQFF.

This clonotype was picked up many times. This chain links TRBV6-1 with TRBJ2-3; TRBD1 matches at 7 bases. V shed 2 bases, J shed 6 bases, and the junction held 5 bases outside the gene matches. From germline, CDR1 is MNHNS and CDR2 SASEGT. This CDR3 contains 14 residues. Written as DNA, the CDR3 is TGTGCCAGCAGTGAAACAGGGGATTGGGATACGCAGTATTTT. This codes for CASSETGDWDTQYF.

The chain links TRBV5-1 to TRBJ2-1; 10 bases are shared with TRBD2. The CDR3 is 16 amino acids. J gave up 8 bases and V 5 bases, and 13 bases lay outside the gene matches. Germline V CDR1 and CDR2: SGHRS, YFSETQ. The CDR3 loop is CASRASGSFGGDEQFF. The CDR3 DNA reads TGCGCCAGCAGGGCTAGCGGGAGTTTTGGTGGCGATGAGCAGTTCTTC.

This clonotype was seen ten or more times. The chain employs TRBV5-1 and TRBJ1-4; no definite D call. V was pared by 1 base and J by 0 bases, with 4 bases between. The CDR3 covers 14 residues. Per the germline V gene, CDR1 is SGHRS and CDR2 is YFSETQ. CDR3 coding DNA: TGCGCCAGCAGCTTGACAGCAACTAATGAAAAACTGTTTTTT. Translated, it gives CASSLTATNEKLFF.

This clonotype was found many times. This sequence joins TRBV7-2 and TRBJ2-2; tentative D call: TRBD1 (6 bases). Trimming left V 5 bases short and J 4 bases short, with 11 bases between. Germline assignment: CDR1 SGHTA and CDR2 FQGNSA. The CDR3 consists of 14 residues. CDR3 loop: CASSRQGLTGELFF. For the CDR3, the DNA is TGTGCCAGCAGCCGCCAGGGGCTCACCGGGGAGCTGTTTTTT.

The chain uses TRBV2 and TRBJ1-2, with D unclear. Germline loops: CDR1 SNHLY, CDR2 FYNNEI. V was trimmed by 4 bases and J by 8 bases, leaving 14 bases between them. CDR3 size: 13 residues. CDR3 in amino acids: CASSGSVRSGYTF. The CDR3, as DNA: TGTGCCAGCAGTGGGTCAGTGCGATCCGGCTACACCTTC. The entire variable domain, with the rest obtained from reference TRBV2 and TRBJ1-2, is as follows: EPEVTQTPSHQVTQMGQEVILRCVPISNHLYFYWYRQILGQKVEFLVSFYNNEISEKSEIFDDQFSVERPDGSNFTLKIRSTKLEDSAMYFCASSGSVRSGYTFGSGTRLTVV.

This clonotype showed up many times. The genes are TRBV20-1 and TRBJ2-7; 7 bases fit TRBD1. This CDR3 has 13 residues. V was clipped by 2 bases and J by 7 bases; unmatched bases: 8. Germline V gene sequence: CDR1 DFQATT, CDR2 SNEGSKA (reference sequence). The CDR3 sequence is CSARKGGASEQYF. The CDR3 region has the DNA TGCAGTGCTAGAAAAGGGGGCGCGTCGGAGCAGTACTTC.

The chain links TRBV11-3 to TRBJ2-7; unclear D gene. The CDR3 covers 14 residues. V was trimmed by 5 bases and J by 1 base, leaving 12 bases between them. Germline V gives CDR1 SGHNT, CDR2 YENEEA. The DNA for the CDR3 is TGTGCCAGCAGCCTCGCGCGCCAGTCCTACGAGCAGTACTTC. Protein sequence: CASSLARQSYEQYF.

There are a few counts of this clonotype. One end of the junction is discordant with germline, which a read error may explain. This chain connects TRBV2 to TRBJ1-1; a weak D match, TRBD1 (5 bases). Germline V lookup: CDR1 SNHLY, CDR2 FYNNEI. The CDR3 contains 13 residues. This CDR3 is CASSGAGYAEAFF. DNA for the CDR3: TGTGCCAGCAGTGGGGCAGGGTACGCTGAAGCCTTCTTT.